The subject of this entry is one TCR beta chain. No antigen is known for it. The draw of peripheral blood yielded ten milliliters from each donor. Alongside a J-beta primer mix, a sample-barcoded 5' primer served in a second PCR lasting 7 to 11 cycles. Per sample, CDR3-containing paired-end reads numbered at least 2.5 million. MiXCR, run by TCRdb on the 5' RACE reads, gives a single entry per CDR3 protein. The sample has 850,000 to 1,000,000 distinct CDR3 sequences; about 48% are singletons. This sample stems from a study of blood T cells in healthy people across ages. Germline V gene data show CDR1 as MNHEY and CDR2 as SMNVEV (reference sequence). Trimming took off 6 bases at V and 7 bases at J, with 9 bases between the two ends. The CDR3 is 12 amino acids. Study-level results: Possibly confounding the expanded clonotype changes was the fact that donor CMV status was unknown. Per million T cells, TCR beta diversity dropped about linearly as age rose.

The source of this sequence is a man aged 30 to 45 in good health. The V and J genes are TRBV27 and TRBJ1-4; no clear D. Sequenced input: blood. DNA for the CDR3: TGTGCCAGCAGCTCCCTGGGTGAAAAACTGTTTTTT. Protein sequence: CASSSLGEKLFF.